The 15 T cell receptor beta chains below come from one sample, sequenced in a study of cytomegalovirus exposure and HLA in healthy donors. The PCR ran on 60 Vbeta and 13 Jbeta primers. TCRdb's copy holds only in-frame clones and misses some; the assay was immunoSEQ multiplex PCR. Of 95,000 or so clones in the sample, approximately 77% were seen once. Source material: PBMCs. The source of these receptors is a middle-aged woman in good health and CMV-seronegative.

This chain links TRBV4-2 with TRBJ2-7; a weak D match, TRBD2 (6 bases). This CDR3 is 17 amino acids long. V lost 0 bases and J lost 2, with 17 bases in between. Looked up from germline, CDR1 is LGHNA and CDR2 is YNFKEQ. This chain's CDR3 is CASSQEGQRALPYEQYF. DNA for the CDR3: TGTGCCAGCAGCCAAGAGGGCCAGCGGGCCCTCCCCTACGAGCAGTACTTC.

The chain links TRBV5-1 to TRBJ1-3; 9 bases agree with TRBD1. Germline assignment: CDR1 SGHRS and CDR2 YFSETQ. This CDR3 has 15 residues. V was clipped by 3 bases and J by 6 bases; unmatched bases: 7. For the CDR3, the DNA is TGCGCCAGCAGCTGGGGGACAGGGATAGCAAACACCATATATTTT. It codes for CASSWGTGIANTIYF.

This clone was picked up one time. This chain links TRBV4-3 with TRBJ2-3; maybe TRBD1 (6 bases). CDR1 and CDR2 from the germline V gene are LGHNA and YSLEER. V was cut by 0 bases and J by 3 bases, with 19 bases left in between. The CDR3 length is 18 residues. The chain's CDR3 is CASSQDVPLTGRTDTQYF. The CDR3 bases are TGCGCCAGCAGCCAAGACGTTCCCCTAACAGGGAGAACAGATACGCAGTATTTT.

The V gene is TRBV5-1, the J gene TRBJ2-1, with a tentative D call TRBD2 (5 bases). CDR1 is SGHRS and CDR2 is YFSETQ in the germline V gene. The CDR3 extends over 14 amino acids. The V end was cut by 2 bases, the J end by 4 bases, with 10 bases between. CDR3 sequence reads: CASSFGSNYNEQFF. Written as DNA, the CDR3 is TGCGCCAGCAGCTTTGGGAGCAATTACAATGAGCAGTTCTTC. Full variable domain (outside the CDR3, taken from reference TRBV5-1 and TRBJ2-1): KAGVTQTPRYLIKTRGQQVTLSCSPISGHRSVSWYQQTPGQGLQFLFEYFSETQRNKGNFPGRFSGRQFSNSRSEMNVSTLELGDSALYLCASSFGSNYNEQFFGPGTRLTVL.

This clone was observed once. V gene TRBV4-2 combines with J gene TRBJ2-5; D gene ambiguous. This CDR3 region has 16 residues. Germline assignment: CDR1 LGHNA and CDR2 YNFKEQ. V shed 1 base and J shed 5 bases, with 17 bases lying between them. The CDR3 spells CASSQGVLNPRETQYF. The CDR3 DNA is TGTGCCAGCAGCCAAGGGGTATTGAACCCCAGGGAGACCCAGTACTTC.

This clone was observed a handful of times. The rearrangement links TRBV28 to TRBJ2-1, with 7 positions matching TRBD2. With 8 bases clipped from V and 0 bases from J, the junction kept 10 bases outside the gene matches. CDR3 length equals 16 residues. In germline, CDR1 is MDHEN, CDR2 SYDVKM. CDR3 DNA sequence: TGTGCCAGCGTCCGGCGGGGGACTCGCTCCTACAATGAGCAGTTCTTC. This gives the protein CASVRRGTRSYNEQFF.

The chain has TRBV10-3 and TRBJ2-1; 8 nucleotides agree with TRBD1. V lost 4 bases and J lost 6; bases outside the gene matches: 2. Germline V lookup: CDR1 ENHRY, CDR2 SYGVKD. The CDR3 length is 13 residues. The CDR3 coding sequence is TGTGCCATCAGTGGGACAGGGAGCAATGAGCAGTTCTTC. It yields the protein CAISGTGSNEQFF.

The chain has TRBV19 and TRBJ1-5, with TRBD1 matching 10 bases. This CDR3 is 16 amino acids long. Germline lookup yields CDR1 LNHDA and CDR2 SQIVND (reference sequence). Losses at the gene ends were 10 bases for V and 6 bases for J; bases not matched to a gene: 15. CDR3 amino acids: CATDRGQVSFGQPQHF. CDR3 DNA sequence: TGTGCCACTGACAGGGGGCAAGTCTCCTTCGGTCAGCCCCAGCATTTT.

This sequence joins TRBV4-1 and TRBJ2-7, with 7 bases that match TRBD2. V shed 1 base, J shed 9 bases, and the junction held 6 bases outside the gene matches. CDR3 length: 13 amino acids. Germline assignment: CDR1 MGHRA and CDR2 YSYEKL. CDR3 residues: CASSQAPERGQYF. The CDR3 DNA reads TGCGCCAGCAGCCAAGCCCCTGAGCGGGGGCAGTACTTC.

The rearrangement links TRBV4-1 to TRBJ2-7, with 7 bases matching TRBD1. The V gene end was trimmed by 1 base and the J gene end by 0 bases; junction bases not matched to a gene: 6. This CDR3 region has 16 residues. From germline, CDR1 is MGHRA and CDR2 YSYEKL. This CDR3 is CASSQGKGQPSYEQYF. The CDR3 DNA follows: TGCGCCAGCAGCCAAGGAAAGGGACAGCCCTCCTACGAGCAGTACTTC.

CDR3 coding DNA: TGTGCCACCAACAGTCGGCGGGGGGATGAAAAACTGTTTTTT. Amino acids: CATNSRRGDEKLFF. This chain joins TRBV5-6 and TRBJ1-4; tentatively, D is TRBD1 (5 bases). The CDR3 runs to 14 residues. Trimming shortened V by 9 bases and J by 6 bases, and 18 bases separated the two germline ends. CDR1 is SGHDT, CDR2 YYEEEE, per germline. Supplemented by reference TRBV5-6 and TRBJ1-4, the full variable domain reads DAGVTQSPTHLIKTRGQQVTLRCSPKSGHDTVSWYQQALGQGPQFIFQYYEEEERQRGNFPDRFSGHQFPNYSSELNVNALLLGDSALYLCATNSRRGDEKLFFGSGTQLSVL.

The chain carries TRBV7-6 and TRBJ1-2, with unresolved D. Per germline, CDR1 SGHVS and CDR2 FNYEAQ. The ends were cut back, 4 bases at V and 0 bases at J, with 12 bases in the middle. The CDR3 has 15 amino acids. This chain's CDR3 is CASSYRPGSNYGYTF. CDR3 nucleotides: TGTGCCAGCAGCTATAGACCAGGATCTAACTATGGCTACACCTTC.

The V call is TRBV30, the J call TRBJ1-4; the D gene is possibly TRBD1 (5 bases). With 5 bases removed from V and 3 bases from J, the gap between germline ends came to 13 bases. CDR1 and CDR2 (germline): GTSNPN, SVGIG (reference sequence). The CDR3 consists of 14 residues. CDR3 DNA: TGTGCCTGGGCCAGGGATTTGGCTAATGAAAAACTGTTTTTT. Amino acids: CAWARDLANEKLFF.

This chain connects TRBV2 to TRBJ2-3; TRBD2 is a possible D gene (5 bases). Germline assignment: CDR1 SNHLY and CDR2 FYNNEI. The CDR3 is 15 amino acids. The ends were cut back, 7 bases at V and 2 bases at J, with 16 bases in the middle. In DNA form, the CDR3 reads TGTGCCAGCATGAGGTGGAGGAGCAACACAGATACGCAGTATTTT. Amino acids: CASMRWRSNTDTQYF. Using reference TRBV2 and TRBJ2-3 for the parts outside the CDR3, the full variable domain is EPEVTQTPSHQVTQMGQEVILRCVPISNHLYFYWYRQILGQKVEFLVSFYNNEISEKSEIFDDQFSVERPDGSNFTLKIRSTKLEDSAMYFCASMRWRSNTDTQYFGPGTRLTVL.

J is TRBJ1-5 and V is TRBV4-1; 7 bases fit TRBD1. The germline V gene encodes CDR1 MGHRA and CDR2 YSYEKL. The CDR3 sequence is 17 residues long. V shed 3 bases, J shed 3 bases, and the junction held 11 bases outside the gene matches. CDR3 coding DNA: TGCGCCAGCAGCCAGGACCATACAGGGGAGCTCAATCAGCCCCAGCATTTT. Protein product: CASSQDHTGELNQPQHF.